What follows are 22 T cell receptor beta chains derived from one specimen sequenced in a study of blood T cell repertoires in COVID-19. Sequencing was performed with immunoSEQ multiplex PCR; in TCRdb, only in-frame clones are kept and a portion is missing. The table has some 240,000 clones, 60% to 85% seen once. The specimen was peripheral blood. These receptors were obtained from a woman between 65 and 79 years old with acute or convalescent COVID-19.

V gene TRBV6-5 combines with J gene TRBJ2-3, with 8 bases that match TRBD2. Trimming removed 6 bases from V and 5 bases from J; junction bases left unmatched: 4. There are 13 residues in the CDR3. Germline CDR1 reads MNHEY; CDR2 reads SVGAGI. The CDR3 nucleotides are TGTGCCAGCAGCGGGGGGGGTCGAGATACGCAGTATTTT. Translation gives CASSGGGRDTQYF.

This chain joins TRBV5-6 and TRBJ1-5; D gene unclear. Trimming shortened V by 1 base and J by 9 bases, and 23 bases separated the two germline ends. The CDR3 runs to 17 residues. Per the germline V gene, CDR1 is SGHDT and CDR2 is YYEEEE. The CDR3 DNA is TGTGCCAGCAGCTTGTTTAGCTCTGGCAGCTATATCGGGCCCCAGCATTTT. It translates to CASSLFSSGSYIGPQHF.

The rearrangement uses TRBV20-1 and TRBJ2-5, with D perhaps TRBD1 (6 bases). Germline V CDR1 and CDR2: DFQATT, SNEGSKA (reference sequence). This CDR3 has 11 amino acids. CDR3 loop: CGRQDQETQYF. For the CDR3, the DNA is TGCGGCCGACAGGACCAAGAGACCCAGTACTTC.

Only a few counts were recorded for this clone. V and J are TRBV14 and TRBJ1-6; 9 bases are shared with TRBD1. The CDR3 runs 16 residues. Per the germline V gene, CDR1 is SGHDN and CDR2 is FVKESK. The junction had 8 bases not matched to a gene; V was cut back by 1 base and J by 10 bases. This CDR3 reads CASSQVTTGGQSPLHF. The CDR3 DNA follows: TGTGCCAGCAGCCAAGTTACCACAGGGGGCCAATCACCCCTCCACTTT.

This clone was seen a single time. The rearrangement links TRBV29-1 to TRBJ1-3; TRBD1 is a possible D gene (5 bases). V was shortened by 4 bases and J by 2 bases, with 9 bases between the two germline ends. Germline V lookup: CDR1 SQVTM, CDR2 ANQGSEA. This CDR3 has 13 residues. CDR3: CSVAGYPGNTIYF. In DNA, the CDR3 is TGCAGCGTTGCAGGGTACCCTGGAAACACCATATATTTT.

This clone was counted a single time. The chain uses TRBV5-4 and TRBJ1-2; possible D gene TRBD1, 6 bases. The V and J ends lost 0 bases and 4 bases respectively, with 13 bases between them. CDR3 length equals 15 residues. Germline lookup yields CDR1 SGHNT and CDR2 YYREEE (reference sequence). For the CDR3, the DNA is TGTGCCAGCAGCTTGGCCGGACAGACGGTCTATGGCTACACCTTC. It translates to CASSLAGQTVYGYTF. Full variable domain (missing parts from reference TRBV5-4 and TRBJ1-2): ETGVTQSPTHLIKTRGQQVTLRCSSQSGHNTVSWYQQALGQGPQFIFQYYREEENGRGNFPPRFSGLQFPNYSSELNVNALELDDSALYLCASSLAGQTVYGYTFGSGTRLTVV.

The genes are TRBV30 and TRBJ2-5, with D possibly TRBD2 on 5 matching bases. The germline V gene encodes CDR1 GTSNPN and CDR2 SVGIG (reference sequence). The CDR3 has 15 residues. V dropped 4 bases and J dropped 0 bases, with 15 bases sitting between them. CDR3 sequence reads: CAWTYPTGYQETQYF. CDR3 DNA sequence: TGTGCCTGGACCTACCCCACGGGGTACCAAGAGACCCAGTACTTC.

The chain uses TRBV5-4 and TRBJ1-2; D perhaps matches TRBD1 (6 bases). CDR1 and CDR2 from the germline V gene are SGHNT and YYREEE (reference sequence). The CDR3 loop spans 14 amino acids. The ends were cut back, 4 bases at V and 4 bases at J, with 14 bases in the middle. The CDR3 region is CASSAGGQGYGYTF. In DNA, the CDR3 is TGTGCCAGCAGCGCGGGGGGGCAGGGCTATGGCTACACCTTC.

The CDR3 loop is CASSLALAVAQDTQYF. For the CDR3, the DNA is TGCGCCAGCAGCTTGGCGCTAGCGGTAGCCCAGGATACGCAGTATTTT. The rearrangement uses TRBV5-1 and TRBJ2-3; 7 bases fit TRBD2. The CDR3 covers 16 residues. With 0 bases clipped from V and 6 bases from J, the junction kept 10 bases outside the gene matches. Per germline, CDR1 SGHRS and CDR2 YFSETQ.

This clone was seen ten or more times. This chain uses TRBV10-3 with TRBJ1-3, with D tentatively TRBD1 (5 bases). There are 13 residues in the CDR3. CDR1 and CDR2 from the germline V gene are ENHRY and SYGVKD. Trimming pared 8 bases from V and 2 bases from J, leaving 10 bases between. The CDR3 is CAIGQGTGNTIYF. In nucleotides, the CDR3 is TGTGCCATCGGGCAGGGAACTGGAAACACCATATATTTT.

The sample holds one count of this clone. DNA for the CDR3: TGCGCCAGCAGCCCCGGGACACCGAACACCGGGGAGCTGTTTTTT. It yields the protein CASSPGTPNTGELFF. This chain links TRBV5-1 with TRBJ2-2; D perhaps matches TRBD1 (6 bases). In germline, CDR1 is SGHRS, CDR2 YFSETQ. V lost 4 bases and J lost 0, with 10 bases in between. The CDR3 length is 15 residues.

This chain uses TRBV5-1 with TRBJ1-6, with 7 nucleotides matching TRBD1. The CDR3 is 16 residues long. Per the germline V gene, CDR1 is SGHRS and CDR2 is YFSETQ. Germline trimming cut 0 bases from V and 7 bases from J; bases unmatched to any gene: 7. CDR3 coding DNA: TGCGCCAGCAGCTTGGAGGCGACAGGGCGAAATTCACCCCTCCACTTT. Translating it yields CASSLEATGRNSPLHF.

The V call is TRBV5-5, the J call TRBJ2-7, with D possibly matching TRBD1 (5 bases). The V gene's germline CDR1 is SGHKS and CDR2 YYEKEE (reference sequence). Trimming cost V 4 bases and J 0 bases, with 11 bases left between them. The CDR3 length is 14 residues. CDR3 in amino acids: CASSTGHRSYEQYF. CDR3 bases: TGTGCCAGCAGCACTGGACATCGCTCCTACGAGCAGTACTTC.

The chain combines TRBV30 with TRBJ2-2, with D possibly being TRBD1 (6 bases). This CDR3 has 11 amino acids. V was shortened by 3 bases and J by 8 bases, with 7 bases between the two germline ends. Germline loops: CDR1 GTSNPN, CDR2 SVGIG (reference sequence). The CDR3 loop is CAWRGTGELFF. The DNA for the CDR3 is TGTGCCTGGAGAGGGACAGGGGAGCTGTTTTTT.

Of note for this clone: The germline gene is not matched at one end of the junction; a read error may be the cause. The chain has TRBV27 and TRBJ2-3; the match to TRBD1 covers 7 bases. Germline V CDR1 and CDR2: MNHEY, SMNVEV (reference sequence). This CDR3 has 11 amino acids. CDR3 amino acids: CASSRGQVIHF. CDR3 DNA sequence: TGTGCCAGCAGTCGAGGACAGGTGATTCATTTT.

V gene TRBV10-2 combines with J gene TRBJ2-4; no definite D call. Germline CDR1 is WSHSY and CDR2 is SAAADI. The CDR3 extends over 15 amino acids. The V end lost 4 bases, the J end lost 7 bases, and 17 bases lay between the germline ends. CDR3 nucleotide sequence: TGCGCCAGCAGTGTTACCATGGCCACAATGAACATTCAGTACTTC. Translation gives CASSVTMATMNIQYF.

The chain links TRBV18 to TRBJ1-3; the D gene is possibly TRBD1 (5 bases). Trimming shortened V by 3 bases and J by 4 bases, and 10 bases separated the two germline ends. This CDR3 region has 14 residues. The V gene's germline CDR1 is KGHSH and CDR2 LQKENI. The CDR3 is CASSPPGSGNTIYF. The CDR3 region has the DNA TGTGCCAGCTCACCTCCAGGGTCGGGAAACACCATATATTTT.

This clone appeared once. The J gene is TRBJ1-5, the V gene TRBV6-5; D possibly corresponds to TRBD1 (6 bases). The CDR3 runs 15 residues. The V end was cut by 0 bases, the J end by 6 bases, with 12 bases between. Germline V gives CDR1 MNHEY, CDR2 SVGAGI. The CDR3 DNA follows: TGTGCCAGCAGTTACTCAGGCAGGGGCGGTCAGCCCCAGCATTTT. Translating it yields CASSYSGRGGQPQHF.

The chain joins TRBV2 to TRBJ2-1; TRBD2 matches 12 bases. Losses at the gene ends were 7 bases for V and 6 bases for J; bases not matched to a gene: 7. Germline CDR1 is SNHLY and CDR2 is FYNNEI. CDR3 length equals 15 residues. CDR3 amino acids: CASIGLLAGGNEQFF. The DNA of the CDR3 is TGTGCCAGCATTGGGTTACTAGCGGGGGGCAATGAGCAGTTCTTC.

In DNA form, the CDR3 reads TGTGCCAGCAGCATTAACGGGGGGGCCGGAGATACGCAGTATTTT. Its translation: CASSINGGAGDTQYF. This chain uses TRBV7-3 with TRBJ2-3; 8 nucleotides agree with TRBD2. The germline gives CDR1 SGHTA, CDR2 FQGTGA. J was trimmed by 5 bases and V by 5 bases; bases with no gene match: 9. This CDR3 is 15 amino acids long.

This rearrangement joins TRBV9 to TRBJ2-3, with 12 bases lining up with TRBD1. The CDR3 is 15 amino acids. Trimming took 3 bases from V and 6 from J; bases not matched to a gene: 5. Germline CDR1 is SGDLS and CDR2 is YYNGEE. In DNA, the CDR3 is TGTGCCAGCAGCGCCGGGACAGGGGGCCACGATACGCAGTATTTT. This sequence encodes CASSAGTGGHDTQYF.

This chain joins TRBV6-5 and TRBJ1-4; 10 bases are a match to TRBD1. The germline V gene encodes CDR1 MNHEY and CDR2 SVGAGI. This CDR3 has 16 amino acids. V dropped 2 bases and J dropped 5; count of bases not matched to a gene: 5. CDR3 nucleotides: TGTGCCAGCAGTTACGGACAGGGGGTAGGAAATGAAAAACTGTTTTTT. Its translation is CASSYGQGVGNEKLFF.